This T cell receptor (beta chain) is from a study of blood T cell repertoires in COVID-19. Study-level background: Donors in the United States, Italy and Spain gave samples during acute or convalescent COVID-19.

V gave up 5 bases and J gave up 3 bases, with 14 bases separating them. Germline V CDR1 and CDR2: LNHDA, SQIVND (reference sequence). The length of the CDR3 is 14 residues. Original methodology: Amplification with reference gene primers provided the estimates of nucleated cell counts. Clones were read by immunoSEQ multiplex PCR, and TCRdb kept only the in-frame ones, dropping some. V, J and clone size are taken as reported in that table, and D and trimming were inferred from the DNA itself. The sample gives over 65,000 clones, about nine tenths of which show up once; 25% to 35% is in the top ten. In its sample, this clone was seen many times. The sample has other DNA sequences that encode this CDR3 too.

This rearrangement joins TRBV19 to TRBJ2-7; perhaps TRBD1 as D (7 bases). The sequenced material came from peripheral blood. This receptor was taken from a man aged 50 or older with active or convalescent COVID-19. The CDR3 region has the DNA TGTGCCAGTAGTGTGAGACAGGGAGGCTACGAGCAGTACTTC. Its protein product is CASSVRQGGYEQYF.